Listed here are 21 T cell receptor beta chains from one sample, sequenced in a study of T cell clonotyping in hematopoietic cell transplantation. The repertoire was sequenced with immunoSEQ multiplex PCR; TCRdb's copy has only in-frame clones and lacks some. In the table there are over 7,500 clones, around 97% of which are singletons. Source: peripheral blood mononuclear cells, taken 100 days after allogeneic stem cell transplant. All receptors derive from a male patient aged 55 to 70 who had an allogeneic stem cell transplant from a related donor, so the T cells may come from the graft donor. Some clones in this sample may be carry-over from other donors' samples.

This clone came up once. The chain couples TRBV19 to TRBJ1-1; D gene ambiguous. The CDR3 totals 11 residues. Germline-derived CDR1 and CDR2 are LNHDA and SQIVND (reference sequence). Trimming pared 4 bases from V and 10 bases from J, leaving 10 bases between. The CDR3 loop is CASSNTRGAFF. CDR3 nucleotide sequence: TGTGCCAGTAGTAACACACGAGGAGCTTTCTTT.

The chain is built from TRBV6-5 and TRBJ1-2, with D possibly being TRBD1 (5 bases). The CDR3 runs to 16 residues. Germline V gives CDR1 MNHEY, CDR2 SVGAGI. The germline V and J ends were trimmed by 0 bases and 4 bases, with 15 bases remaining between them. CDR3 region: CASSYSSGTWGYGYTF. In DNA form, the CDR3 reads TGTGCCAGCAGTTACTCTTCAGGGACCTGGGGCTATGGCTACACCTTC.

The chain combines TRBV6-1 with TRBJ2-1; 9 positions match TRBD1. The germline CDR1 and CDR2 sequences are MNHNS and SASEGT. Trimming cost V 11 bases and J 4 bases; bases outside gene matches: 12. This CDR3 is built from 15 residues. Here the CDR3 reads CACRADRGKYNEQFF. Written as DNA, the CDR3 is TGTGCCTGCCGAGCCGACAGGGGGAAGTACAATGAGCAGTTCTTC.

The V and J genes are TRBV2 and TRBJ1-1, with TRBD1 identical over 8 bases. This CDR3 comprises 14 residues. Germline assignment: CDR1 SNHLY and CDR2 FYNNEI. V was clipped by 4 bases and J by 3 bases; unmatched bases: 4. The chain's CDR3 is CASSAYRGDTEAFF. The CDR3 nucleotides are TGTGCCAGCAGTGCTTACAGGGGGGACACTGAAGCTTTCTTT.

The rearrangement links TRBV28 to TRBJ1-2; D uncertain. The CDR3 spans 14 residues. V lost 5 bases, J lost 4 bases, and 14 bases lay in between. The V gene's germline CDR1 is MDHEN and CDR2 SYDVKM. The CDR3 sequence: CASSPPGRTYGYTF. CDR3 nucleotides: TGTGCCAGCAGTCCCCCGGGCCGCACCTATGGCTACACCTTC.

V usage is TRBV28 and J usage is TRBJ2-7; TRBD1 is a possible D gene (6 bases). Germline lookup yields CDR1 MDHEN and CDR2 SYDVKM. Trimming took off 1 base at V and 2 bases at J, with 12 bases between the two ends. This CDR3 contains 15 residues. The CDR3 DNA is TGTGCCAGCAGTTTATTGTCAGGGGTGGCCTACGAGCAGTACTTC. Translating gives CASSLLSGVAYEQYF.

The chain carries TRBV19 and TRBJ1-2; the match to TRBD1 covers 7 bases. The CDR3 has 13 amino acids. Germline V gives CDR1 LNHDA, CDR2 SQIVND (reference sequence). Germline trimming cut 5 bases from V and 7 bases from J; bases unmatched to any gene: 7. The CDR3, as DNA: TGTGCCAGTAGTCAGGGGACAGAGCGTGGCTACACCTTC. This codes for CASSQGTERGYTF.

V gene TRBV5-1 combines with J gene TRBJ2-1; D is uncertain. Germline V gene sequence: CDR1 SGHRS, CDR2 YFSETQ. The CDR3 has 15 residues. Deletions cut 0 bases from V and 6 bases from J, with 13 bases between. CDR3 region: CASSLAKLRPNEQFF. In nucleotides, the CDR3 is TGCGCCAGCAGCTTGGCCAAGCTGCGGCCCAATGAGCAGTTCTTC.

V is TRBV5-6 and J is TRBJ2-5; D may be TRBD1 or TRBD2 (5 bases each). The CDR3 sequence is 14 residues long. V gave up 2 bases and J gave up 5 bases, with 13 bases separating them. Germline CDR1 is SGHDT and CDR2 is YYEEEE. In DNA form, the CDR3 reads TGTGCCAGCAGCTTTGGGACCAGGGTTGAGACCCAGTACTTC. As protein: CASSFGTRVETQYF.

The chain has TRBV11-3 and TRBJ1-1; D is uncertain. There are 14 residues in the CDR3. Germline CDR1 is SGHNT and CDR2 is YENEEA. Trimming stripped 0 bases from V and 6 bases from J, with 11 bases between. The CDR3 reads CASSLEAFRAEAFF. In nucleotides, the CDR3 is TGTGCCAGCAGCTTAGAGGCCTTTCGTGCTGAAGCTTTCTTT.

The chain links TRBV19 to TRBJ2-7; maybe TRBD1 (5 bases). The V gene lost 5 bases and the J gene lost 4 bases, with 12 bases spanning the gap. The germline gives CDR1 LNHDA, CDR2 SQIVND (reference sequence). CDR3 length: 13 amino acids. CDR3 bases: TGTGCCAGTAGTTCCCGGCAGGGATACGAGCAGTACTTC. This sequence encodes CASSSRQGYEQYF.

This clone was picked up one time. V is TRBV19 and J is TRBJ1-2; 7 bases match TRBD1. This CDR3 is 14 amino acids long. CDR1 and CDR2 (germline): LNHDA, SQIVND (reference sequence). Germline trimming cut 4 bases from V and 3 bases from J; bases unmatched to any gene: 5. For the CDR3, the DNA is TGTGCCAGTAGTACCCAGGGACAGCACTATGGCTACACCTTC. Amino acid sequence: CASSTQGQHYGYTF.

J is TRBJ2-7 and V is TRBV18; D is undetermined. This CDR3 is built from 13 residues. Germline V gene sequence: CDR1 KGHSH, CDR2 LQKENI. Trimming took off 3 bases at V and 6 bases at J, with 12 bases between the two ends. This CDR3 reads CASSPFAVVEQYF. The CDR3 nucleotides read TGTGCCAGCTCACCTTTTGCAGTAGTCGAGCAGTACTTC.

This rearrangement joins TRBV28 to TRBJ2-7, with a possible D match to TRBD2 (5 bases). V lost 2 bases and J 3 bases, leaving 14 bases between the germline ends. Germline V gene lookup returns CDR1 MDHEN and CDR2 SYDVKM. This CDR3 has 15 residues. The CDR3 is CASSLGLPRRYEQYF. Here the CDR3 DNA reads TGTGCCAGCAGTTTAGGACTCCCGAGACGCTACGAGCAGTACTTC.

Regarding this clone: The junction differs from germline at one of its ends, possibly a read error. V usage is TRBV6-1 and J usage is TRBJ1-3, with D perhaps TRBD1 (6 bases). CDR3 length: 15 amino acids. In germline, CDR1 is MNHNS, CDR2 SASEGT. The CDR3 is CASSEKEQGGDTIYF. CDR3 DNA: TGTGCCAGCAGTGAAAAGGAACAGGGTGGAGACACCATATATTTT.

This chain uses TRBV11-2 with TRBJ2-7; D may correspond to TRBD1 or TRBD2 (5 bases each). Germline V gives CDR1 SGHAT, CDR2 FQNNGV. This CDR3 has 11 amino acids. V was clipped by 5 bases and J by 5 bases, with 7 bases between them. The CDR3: CASSPGHEQYF. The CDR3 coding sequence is TGTGCCAGCAGCCCGGGGCACGAGCAGTACTTC.

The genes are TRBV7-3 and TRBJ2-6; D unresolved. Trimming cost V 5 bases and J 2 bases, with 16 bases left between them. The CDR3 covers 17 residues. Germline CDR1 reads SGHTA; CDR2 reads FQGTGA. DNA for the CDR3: TGTGCCAGCAGCCCCCTCGGCGCGAACACTGGGGCCAACGTCCTGACTTTC. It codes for CASSPLGANTGANVLTF.

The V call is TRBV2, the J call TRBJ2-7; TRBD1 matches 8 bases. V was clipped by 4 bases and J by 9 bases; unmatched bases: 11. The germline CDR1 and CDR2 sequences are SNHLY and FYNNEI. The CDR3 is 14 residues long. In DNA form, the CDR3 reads TGTGCCAGCAGTGTAAGACAGGGGCTGGGAGGGCAGTACTTC. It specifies CASSVRQGLGGQYF.

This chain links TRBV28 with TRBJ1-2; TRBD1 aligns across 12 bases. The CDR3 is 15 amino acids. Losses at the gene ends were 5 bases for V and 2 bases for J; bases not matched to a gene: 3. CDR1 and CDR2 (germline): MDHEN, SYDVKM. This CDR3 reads CASSPGTGGNYGYTF. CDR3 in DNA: TGTGCCAGCAGTCCCGGGACAGGGGGCAACTATGGCTACACCTTC.

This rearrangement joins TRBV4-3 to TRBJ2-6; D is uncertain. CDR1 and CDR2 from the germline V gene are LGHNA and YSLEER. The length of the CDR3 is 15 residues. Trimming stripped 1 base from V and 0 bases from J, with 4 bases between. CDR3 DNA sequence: TGCGCCAGCAGCCAAGGGAGCTCTGGGGCCAACGTCCTGACTTTC. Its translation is CASSQGSSGANVLTF.

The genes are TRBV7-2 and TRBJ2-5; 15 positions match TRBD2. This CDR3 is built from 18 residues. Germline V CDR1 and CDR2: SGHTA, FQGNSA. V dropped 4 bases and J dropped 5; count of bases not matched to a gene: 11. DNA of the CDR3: TGTGCCAGCAGCTCGATTTCCGGGACTAGCGGGGGGTACGAGACCCAGTACTTC. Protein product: CASSSISGTSGGYETQYF.